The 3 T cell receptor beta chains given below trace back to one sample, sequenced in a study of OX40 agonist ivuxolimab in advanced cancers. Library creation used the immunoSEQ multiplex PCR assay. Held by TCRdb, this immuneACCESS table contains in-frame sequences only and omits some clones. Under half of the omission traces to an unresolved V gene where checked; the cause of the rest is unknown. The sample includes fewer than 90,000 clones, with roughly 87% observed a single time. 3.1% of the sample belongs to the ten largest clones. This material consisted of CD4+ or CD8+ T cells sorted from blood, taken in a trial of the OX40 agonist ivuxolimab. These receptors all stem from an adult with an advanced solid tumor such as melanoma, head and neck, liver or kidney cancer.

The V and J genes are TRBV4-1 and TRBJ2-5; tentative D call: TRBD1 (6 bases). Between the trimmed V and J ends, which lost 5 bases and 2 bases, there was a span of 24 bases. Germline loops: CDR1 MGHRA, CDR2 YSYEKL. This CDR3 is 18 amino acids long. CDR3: CASSSAPSPGEKQETQYF. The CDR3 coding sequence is TGCGCCAGCAGCTCTGCGCCCTCGCCAGGGGAGAAACAAGAGACCCAGTACTTC.

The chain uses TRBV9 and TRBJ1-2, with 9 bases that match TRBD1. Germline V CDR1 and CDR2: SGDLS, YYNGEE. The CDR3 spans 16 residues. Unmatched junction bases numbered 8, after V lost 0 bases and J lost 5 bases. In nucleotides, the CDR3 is TGTGCCAGCAGCGTAGCCAGTGGGGGACAGGGTTATGGCTACACCTTC. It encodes CASSVASGGQGYGYTF.

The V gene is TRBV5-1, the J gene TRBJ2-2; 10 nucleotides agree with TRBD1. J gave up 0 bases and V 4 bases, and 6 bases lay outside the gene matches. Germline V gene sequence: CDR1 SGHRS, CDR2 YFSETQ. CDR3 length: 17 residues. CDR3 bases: TGCGCCAGCAGCCCTCGTGGACAGGGGGCGAACACCGGGGAGCTGTTTTTT. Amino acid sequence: CASSPRGQGANTGELFF.